This T cell receptor beta chain appears in the sequencing data of a study of blood T cell repertoires in COVID-19. Study in general: The study drew acute and convalescent COVID-19 samples from the United States, Italy and Spain.

The authors' processing: How many nucleated cells were present was estimated from reference gene primer amplification. Method: immunoSEQ multiplex PCR; TCRdb's copy keeps in-frame clones and lacks some. V and J calls and clone size follow that table, whereas D and trimming were derived from the DNA. The sample lists about 74,000 clones, approximately 84% occurring once. The CDR3 loop spans 12 amino acids. The ends were cut back, 2 bases at V and 3 bases at J, with 4 bases in the middle. Germline CDR1 is MNHNY and CDR2 is SVGAGI (reference sequence). The clonotype originates from a human donor in a cohort sampled during active COVID-19. This chain links TRBV6-6 with TRBJ2-5; no clear D. Sample: peripheral blood. CDR3 sequence (DNA): TGTGCCAGCAGTTACCAAAAAGAGACCCAGTACTTC. Amino acids: CASSYQKETQYF.